Listed here are 7 T cell receptor beta chains from one sample, sequenced in a study of CXCR3-negative and CXCR3-positive naive CD8 T cells. The study made its TRB cDNA libraries by 5' RACE, adding UMI labels. TCRdb processed the 5' RACE reads again and assigns one entry to each CDR3 protein, with no DNA. Its listing shows 75,000 to 100,000 distinct CDR3 sequences. These TCRs' antigens remain unknown. Points from the study as a whole: Relative to CXCR3-negative naive cells, CXCR3-positive naive cells had more hydrophobic TRB CDR3s.

The sequenced sample was naive CXCR3+ CD8+ T cells from blood. Subset denoted: CD45RO-CCR7+CD27+CD95- naive CD8+ T cells expressing CXCR3 (TNR3+). The receptors here all came from a human donor in good health. Some clones in this sample may be carry-over from other donors' samples.

This chain joins TRBV29-1 and TRBJ2-2; TCRdb outputs TRBD1, but without DNA this stays unchecked. The germline V gene encodes CDR1 SQVTM and CDR2 ANQGSEA. The CDR3 extends over 12 amino acids. CDR3 loop: CSVAGDTGELFF.

V gene TRBV7-9 combines with J gene TRBJ2-7. CDR1 SEHNR and CDR2 FQNEAQ come from the germline V gene (reference sequence). The CDR3 sequence is 13 residues long. CDR3 in amino acids: CASSSSRGYEQYF.

The chain couples TRBV6-6 to TRBJ2-1; TCRdb gives TRBD2 as the D gene, but with no DNA this cannot be confirmed. The CDR3 extends over 16 amino acids. The germline CDR1 and CDR2 sequences are MNHNY and SVGAGI (reference sequence). CDR3 sequence: CASSQLAGGSYNEQFF.

The rearrangement links TRBV2 to TRBJ2-5; TCRdb designates TRBD1, a call that cannot be tested without DNA. The CDR3 is 11 residues long. Germline lookup yields CDR1 SNHLY and CDR2 FYNNEI. CDR3 sequence: CAGRSQETQYF. Looking up the rest from reference TRBV2 and TRBJ2-5 gives the full variable domain: EPEVTQTPSHQVTQMGQEVILRCVPISNHLYFYWYRQILGQKVEFLVSFYNNEISEKSEIFDDQFSVERPDGSNFTLKIRSTKLEDSAMYFCAGRSQETQYFGPGTRLLVL.

The rearrangement joins TRBV14 to TRBJ2-7; TCRdb proposes TRBD2, but this gene call is untestable without DNA. The length of the CDR3 is 14 residues. Germline V lookup: CDR1 SGHDN, CDR2 FVKESK. CDR3 sequence: CASSHGGPSYEQYF.

The V gene is TRBV5-4, the J gene TRBJ1-1. The CDR3 covers 16 residues. Germline-derived CDR1 and CDR2 are SGHNT and YYREEE (reference sequence). This CDR3 is CASSFEHSPPGTEAFF.

V and J are TRBV28 and TRBJ2-5; TCRdb indicates TRBD1, and absent DNA this call remains unverified. The length of the CDR3 is 14 residues. Per the germline V gene, CDR1 is MDHEN and CDR2 is SYDVKM. The CDR3 here is CASSFGMGRDTQYF. The whole variable domain, filled in from reference TRBV28 and TRBJ2-5, reads DVKVTQSSRYLVKRTGEKVFLECVQDMDHENMFWYRQDPGLGLRLIYFSYDVKMKEKGDIPEGYSVSREKKERFSLILESASTNQTSMYLCASSFGMGRDTQYFGPGTRLLVL.